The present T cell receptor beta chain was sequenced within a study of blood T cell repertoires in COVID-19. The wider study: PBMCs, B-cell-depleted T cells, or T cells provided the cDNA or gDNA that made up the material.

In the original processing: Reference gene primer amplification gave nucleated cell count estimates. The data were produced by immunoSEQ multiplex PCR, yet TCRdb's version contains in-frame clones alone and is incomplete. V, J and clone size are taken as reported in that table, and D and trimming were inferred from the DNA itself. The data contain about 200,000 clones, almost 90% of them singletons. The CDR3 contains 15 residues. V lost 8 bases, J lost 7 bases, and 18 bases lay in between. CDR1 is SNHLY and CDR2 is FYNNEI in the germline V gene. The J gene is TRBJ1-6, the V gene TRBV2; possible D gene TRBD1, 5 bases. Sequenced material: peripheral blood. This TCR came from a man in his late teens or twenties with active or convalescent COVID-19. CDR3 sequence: CASVPQGGRNSPLHF. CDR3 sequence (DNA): TGTGCCAGCGTGCCGCAGGGAGGGCGAAATTCACCCCTCCACTTT.